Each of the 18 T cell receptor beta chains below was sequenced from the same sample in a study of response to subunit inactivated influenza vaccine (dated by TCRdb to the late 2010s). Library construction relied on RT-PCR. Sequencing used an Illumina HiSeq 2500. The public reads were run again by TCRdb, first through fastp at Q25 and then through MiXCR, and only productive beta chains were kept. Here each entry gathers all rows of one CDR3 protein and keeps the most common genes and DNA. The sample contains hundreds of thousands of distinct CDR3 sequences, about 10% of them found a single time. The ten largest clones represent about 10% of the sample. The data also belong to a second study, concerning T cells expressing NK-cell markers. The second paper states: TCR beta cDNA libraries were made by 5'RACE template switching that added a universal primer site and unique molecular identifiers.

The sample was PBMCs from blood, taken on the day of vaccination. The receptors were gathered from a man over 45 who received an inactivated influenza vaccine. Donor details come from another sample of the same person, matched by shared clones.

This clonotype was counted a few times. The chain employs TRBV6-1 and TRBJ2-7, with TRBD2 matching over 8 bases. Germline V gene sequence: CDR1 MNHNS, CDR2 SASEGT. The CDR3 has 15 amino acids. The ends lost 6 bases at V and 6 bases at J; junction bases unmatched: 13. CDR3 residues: CASSPLGAGESEQYF. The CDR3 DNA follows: TGTGCCAGCAGCCCCTTGGGAGCGGGAGAAAGCGAGCAGTACTTC.

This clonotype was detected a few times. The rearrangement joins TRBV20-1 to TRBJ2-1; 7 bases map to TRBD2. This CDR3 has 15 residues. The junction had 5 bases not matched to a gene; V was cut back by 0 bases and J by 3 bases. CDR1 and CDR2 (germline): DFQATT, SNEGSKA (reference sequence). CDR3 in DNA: TGCAGTGCTAGAGATGGGGGGGGTAACTACAATGAGCAGTTCTTC. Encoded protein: CSARDGGGNYNEQFF.

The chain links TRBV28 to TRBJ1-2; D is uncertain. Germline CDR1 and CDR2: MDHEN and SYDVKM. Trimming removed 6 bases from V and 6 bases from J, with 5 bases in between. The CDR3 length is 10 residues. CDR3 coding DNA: TGTGCCAGCAGGTTGAATGGCTACACCTTC. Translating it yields CASRLNGYTF.

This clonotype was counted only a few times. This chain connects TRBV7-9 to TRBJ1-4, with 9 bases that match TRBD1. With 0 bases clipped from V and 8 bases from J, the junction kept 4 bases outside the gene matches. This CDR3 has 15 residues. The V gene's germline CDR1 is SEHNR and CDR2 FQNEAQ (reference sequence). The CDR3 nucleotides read TGTGCCAGCAGCTTAGCCAGGACAGGGGAGGAAAAACTGTTTTTT. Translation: CASSLARTGEEKLFF.

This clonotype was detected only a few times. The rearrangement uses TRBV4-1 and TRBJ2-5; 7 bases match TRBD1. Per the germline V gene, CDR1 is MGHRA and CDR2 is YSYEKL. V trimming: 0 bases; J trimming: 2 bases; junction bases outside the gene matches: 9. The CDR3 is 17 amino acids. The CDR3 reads CASSQDPGQVLQETQYF. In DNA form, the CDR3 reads TGCGCCAGCAGCCAAGATCCCGGACAGGTCCTACAAGAGACCCAGTACTTC.

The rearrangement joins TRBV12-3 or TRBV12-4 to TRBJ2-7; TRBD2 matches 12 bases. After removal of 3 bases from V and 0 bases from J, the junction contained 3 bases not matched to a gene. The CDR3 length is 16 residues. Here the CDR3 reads CASSFGTSGLSYEQYF. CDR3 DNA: TGTGCCAGCAGTTTTGGGACTAGCGGGCTCTCCTACGAGCAGTACTTC.

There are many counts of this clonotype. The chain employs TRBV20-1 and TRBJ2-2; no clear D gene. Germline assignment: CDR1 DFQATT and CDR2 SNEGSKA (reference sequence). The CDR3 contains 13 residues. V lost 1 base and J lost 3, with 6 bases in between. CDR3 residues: CSARASYTGELFF. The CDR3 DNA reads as TGCAGTGCTAGAGCCTCGTACACCGGGGAGCTGTTTTTT.

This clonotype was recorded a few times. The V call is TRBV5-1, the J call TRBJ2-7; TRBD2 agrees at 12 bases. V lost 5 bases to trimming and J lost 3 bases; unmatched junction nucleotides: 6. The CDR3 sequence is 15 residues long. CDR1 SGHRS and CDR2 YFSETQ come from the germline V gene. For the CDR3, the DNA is TGCGCCAGCAGGCAGACTAGCGGGGGAGTCTACGAGCAGTACTTC. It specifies CASRQTSGGVYEQYF.

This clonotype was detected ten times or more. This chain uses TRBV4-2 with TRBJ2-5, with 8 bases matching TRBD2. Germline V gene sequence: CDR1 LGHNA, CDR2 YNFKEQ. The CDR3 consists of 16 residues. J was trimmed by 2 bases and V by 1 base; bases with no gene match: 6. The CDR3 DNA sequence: TGTGCCAGCAGCCAAGTTTCCAGCGGGGGTCAAGAGACCCAGTACTTC. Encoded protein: CASSQVSSGGQETQYF.

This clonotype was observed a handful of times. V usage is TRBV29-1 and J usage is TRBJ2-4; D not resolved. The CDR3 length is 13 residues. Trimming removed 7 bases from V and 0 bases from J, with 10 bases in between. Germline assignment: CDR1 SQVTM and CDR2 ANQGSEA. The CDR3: CSADPLAKNIQYF. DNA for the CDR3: TGCAGCGCCGACCCGCTAGCCAAAAACATTCAGTACTTC.

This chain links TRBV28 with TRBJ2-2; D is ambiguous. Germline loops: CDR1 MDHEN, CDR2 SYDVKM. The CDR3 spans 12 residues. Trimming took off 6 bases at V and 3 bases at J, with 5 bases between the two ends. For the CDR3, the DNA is TGTGCCAGCAGCGGAGACACCGGGGAGCTGTTTTTT. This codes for CASSGDTGELFF.

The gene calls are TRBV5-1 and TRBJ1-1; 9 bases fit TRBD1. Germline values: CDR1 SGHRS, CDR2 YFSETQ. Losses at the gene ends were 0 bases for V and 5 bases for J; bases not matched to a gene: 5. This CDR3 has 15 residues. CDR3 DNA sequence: TGCGCCAGCAGCTTGGGGGACAGGGCGAGGACTGAAGCTTTCTTT. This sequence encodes CASSLGDRARTEAFF.

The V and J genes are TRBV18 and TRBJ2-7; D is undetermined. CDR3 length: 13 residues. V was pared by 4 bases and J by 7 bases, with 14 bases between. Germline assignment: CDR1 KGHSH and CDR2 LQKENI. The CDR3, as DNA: TGTGCCAGCTCACTCTCCGATGTGTCGGAGCAGTACTTC. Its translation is CASSLSDVSEQYF. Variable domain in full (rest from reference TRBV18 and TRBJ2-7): NAGVMQNPRHLVRRRGQEARLRCSPMKGHSHVYWYRQLPEEGLKFMVYLQKENIIDESGMPKERFSAEFPKEGPSILRIQQVVRGDSAAYFCASSLSDVSEQYFGPGTRLTVT.

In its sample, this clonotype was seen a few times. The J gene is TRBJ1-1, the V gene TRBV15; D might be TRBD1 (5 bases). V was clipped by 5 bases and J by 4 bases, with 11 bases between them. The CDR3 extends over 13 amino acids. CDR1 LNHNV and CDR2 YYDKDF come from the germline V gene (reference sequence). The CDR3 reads CATSGGGSTEAFF. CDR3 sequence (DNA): TGTGCCACCAGCGGGGGGGGGAGCACTGAAGCTTTCTTT.

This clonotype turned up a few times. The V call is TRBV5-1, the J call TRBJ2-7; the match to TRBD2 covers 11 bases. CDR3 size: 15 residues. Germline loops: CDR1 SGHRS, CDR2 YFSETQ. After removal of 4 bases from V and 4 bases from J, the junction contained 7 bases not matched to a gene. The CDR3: CASSGSGGAKYEQYF. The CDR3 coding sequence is TGCGCCAGCAGCGGTAGCGGGGGGGCAAAGTACGAGCAGTACTTC.

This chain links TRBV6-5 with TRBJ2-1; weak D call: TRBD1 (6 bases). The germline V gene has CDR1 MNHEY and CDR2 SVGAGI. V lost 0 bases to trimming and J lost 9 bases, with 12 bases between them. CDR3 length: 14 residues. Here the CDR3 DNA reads TGTGCCAGCAGTTACTCGTTTTCAGGGGCTGAGCAGTTCTTC. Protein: CASSYSFSGAEQFF.

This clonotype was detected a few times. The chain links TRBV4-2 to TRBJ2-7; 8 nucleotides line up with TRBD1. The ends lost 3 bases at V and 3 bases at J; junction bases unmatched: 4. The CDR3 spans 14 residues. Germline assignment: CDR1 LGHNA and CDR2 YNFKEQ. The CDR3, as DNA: TGTGCCAGCAGCCAGGACAGGGTTGGCTACGAGCAGTACTTC. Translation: CASSQDRVGYEQYF.

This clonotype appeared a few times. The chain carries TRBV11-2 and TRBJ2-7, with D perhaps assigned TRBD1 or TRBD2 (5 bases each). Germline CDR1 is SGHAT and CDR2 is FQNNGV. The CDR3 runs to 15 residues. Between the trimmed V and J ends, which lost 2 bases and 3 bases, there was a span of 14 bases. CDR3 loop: CASSLRRDPSYEQYF. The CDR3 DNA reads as TGTGCCAGCAGCTTACGTAGGGACCCAAGCTACGAGCAGTACTTC.